Below, 27 T cell receptor beta chains from the same sample are listed, as sequenced in a study of cytomegalovirus exposure and HLA in healthy donors. Using immunoSEQ multiplex PCR, the repertoire was profiled, and TCRdb retains in-frame clones only, with some absent. The sample lists roughly 150,000 clones; about 90% were seen once. Sequenced input: PBMCs. The receptor set was obtained from a woman aged 25 to 39 in good health and CMV-seronegative.

This chain links TRBV11-2 with TRBJ2-2; D remains ambiguous. The CDR3 runs to 15 residues. Trimming left V 1 base short and J 0 bases short, with 6 bases between. Germline CDR1 is SGHAT and CDR2 is FQNNGV. The CDR3 spells CASSLGVSNTGELFF. CDR3 sequence (DNA): TGTGCCAGCAGCTTAGGGGTCTCGAACACCGGGGAGCTGTTTTTT.

The rearrangement uses TRBV15 and TRBJ1-5; 8 bases map to TRBD1. CDR3 length: 17 amino acids. The germline V gene has CDR1 LNHNV and CDR2 YYDKDF (reference sequence). Trimming at V came to 4 bases and at J to 9 bases, leaving 17 bases not matched to a gene. CDR3 residues: CATSTNNRDRFYPPQHF. In nucleotides, the CDR3 is TGTGCCACCAGCACCAATAACAGGGACAGGTTTTATCCGCCCCAGCATTTT.

The rearrangement uses TRBV7-9 and TRBJ2-1; 11 positions match TRBD2. Per the germline V gene, CDR1 is SEHNR and CDR2 is FQNEAQ (reference sequence). With 5 bases clipped from V and 3 bases from J, the junction kept 3 bases outside the gene matches. The CDR3 extends over 15 amino acids. The chain's CDR3 is CASSITSGGYNEQFF. The CDR3 DNA reads TGTGCCAGCAGCATCACTAGCGGGGGCTACAATGAGCAGTTCTTC.

The chain couples TRBV19 to TRBJ1-1; TRBD1 might be the D (5 bases). The V gene lost 3 bases and the J gene lost 1 base, with 9 bases spanning the gap. CDR3 size: 14 residues. CDR1 is LNHDA and CDR2 is SQIVND in the germline V gene (reference sequence). CDR3 sequence: CASSISGPNTEAFF. The CDR3 DNA follows: TGTGCCAGTAGTATCTCAGGGCCGAACACTGAAGCTTTCTTT.

This clone showed up just a few times. The V gene is TRBV4-2, the J gene TRBJ2-1; perhaps TRBD2 as D (6 bases). The CDR3 has 15 amino acids. V dropped 5 bases and J dropped 1 base, with 12 bases sitting between them. The V gene's germline CDR1 is LGHNA and CDR2 YNFKEQ. In DNA form, the CDR3 reads TGTGCCAGCAGCGGGGGGAGATGGTCCTACAATGAGCAGTTCTTC. The encoded protein is CASSGGRWSYNEQFF.

This sequence joins TRBV6-5 and TRBJ2-7; 8 nucleotides match TRBD2. Trimming removed 3 bases from V and 2 bases from J; junction bases left unmatched: 3. The CDR3 extends over 14 amino acids. Germline-derived CDR1 and CDR2 are MNHEY and SVGAGI. The CDR3 DNA sequence: TGTGCCAGCAGTTATAGCGGGGCAACCTACGAGCAGTACTTC. Protein: CASSYSGATYEQYF.

The V call is TRBV2, the J call TRBJ2-2; D remains unclear. Germline V gene sequence: CDR1 SNHLY, CDR2 FYNNEI. There are 14 residues in the CDR3. Trimming removed 11 bases at V and 3 bases at J, with 16 bases between. CDR3 sequence reads: CAGSVRKDTGELFF. CDR3 sequence (DNA): TGTGCCGGTTCCGTCAGAAAGGACACCGGGGAGCTGTTTTTT.

This sequence joins TRBV5-1 and TRBJ2-5; 10 bases are a match to TRBD2. Germline CDR1 is SGHRS and CDR2 is YFSETQ. CDR3 length equals 15 residues. V shed 6 bases, J shed 2 bases, and the junction held 7 bases outside the gene matches. In DNA form, the CDR3 reads TGCGCCAGCACAGGTAGCGGGGGGCCTCAAGAGACCCAGTACTTC. Its protein is CASTGSGGPQETQYF.

The chain uses TRBV11-2 and TRBJ2-7; 10 positions agree with TRBD1. The V segment lost 3 bases and the J segment 2 bases; nucleotides outside the gene matches: 4. This CDR3 region has 15 residues. Germline assignment: CDR1 SGHAT and CDR2 FQNNGV. The CDR3 DNA reads as TGTGCCAGCAGCTTGGCCGGGACAGGGGCCTACGAGCAGTACTTC. It specifies CASSLAGTGAYEQYF.

In its sample, this clone was seen once. V and J are TRBV2 and TRBJ1-5; D is ambiguous. V was shortened by 5 bases and J by 6 bases, with 14 bases between the two germline ends. Germline loops: CDR1 SNHLY, CDR2 FYNNEI. The CDR3 is made up of 14 amino acids. The CDR3 nucleotides read TGTGCCAGCAGTTCAGTTGGGTCCGGTCAGCCCCAGCATTTT. This gives the protein CASSSVGSGQPQHF.

The chain uses TRBV7-9 and TRBJ2-3; TRBD2 might be the D (5 bases). The V and J ends lost 4 bases and 3 bases respectively, with 11 bases between them. Germline-derived CDR1 and CDR2 are SEHNR and FQNEAQ (reference sequence). This CDR3 has 14 amino acids. CDR3 coding DNA: TGTGCCAGCAGCTATTGGACGGGAACAGATACGCAGTATTTT. It yields the protein CASSYWTGTDTQYF.

The sample holds one count of this clone. The chain recombines TRBV4-2 with TRBJ2-3, with unresolved D. This CDR3 is built from 16 residues. V was cut by 1 base and J by 1 base, with 12 bases left in between. Germline V gene lookup returns CDR1 LGHNA and CDR2 YNFKEQ. Here the CDR3 DNA reads TGTGCCAGCAGCCAAGTGAGCCTAAGTGGCACAGATACGCAGTATTTT. Translated: CASSQVSLSGTDTQYF.

This chain joins TRBV10-3 and TRBJ2-2; D ambiguous. Germline CDR1 is ENHRY and CDR2 is SYGVKD. Trimming took off 3 bases at V and 0 bases at J, with 11 bases between the two ends. The CDR3 runs to 16 residues. CDR3 sequence reads: CAISDPDSANTGELFF. The DNA for the CDR3 is TGTGCCATCAGTGACCCCGACTCGGCGAACACCGGGGAGCTGTTTTTT.

This chain connects TRBV30 to TRBJ1-1; 7 bases are shared with TRBD1. With V trimmed by 6 bases and J by 3 bases, 13 bases remained unmatched. This CDR3 has 15 residues. Per germline, CDR1 GTSNPN and CDR2 SVGIG (reference sequence). In DNA, the CDR3 is TGTGCCTGTATGATCGCCAGGGGGGTCGACACTGAAGCTTTCTTT. Its translation is CACMIARGVDTEAFF.

The gene calls are TRBV28 and TRBJ1-1; TRBD1 might be the D (5 bases). V dropped 3 bases and J dropped 3 bases, with 17 bases sitting between them. The CDR3 runs 16 residues. Per the germline V gene, CDR1 is MDHEN and CDR2 is SYDVKM. The CDR3 here is CASSFGRAIRDTEAFF. The CDR3, as DNA: TGTGCCAGCAGTTTCGGCAGGGCAATCCGGGACACTGAAGCTTTCTTT.

This clone has just one count. The rearrangement links TRBV5-1 to TRBJ2-1, with 12 bases lining up with TRBD1. The junction had 4 bases not matched to a gene; V was cut back by 0 bases and J by 3 bases. The V gene's germline CDR1 is SGHRS and CDR2 YFSETQ. The CDR3 spans 17 residues. The CDR3 region has the DNA TGCGCCAGCAGCTTGGGCGGGACAGGGGGCCTCTACAATGAGCAGTTCTTC. Translated: CASSLGGTGGLYNEQFF.

This chain joins TRBV11-2 and TRBJ2-2, with 12 bases matching TRBD2. Germline V lookup: CDR1 SGHAT, CDR2 FQNNGV. This CDR3 comprises 19 residues. The V and J ends lost 2 bases and 2 bases, in that order; junction bases with no gene match: 9. DNA for the CDR3: TGTGCCAGCAGCTTATGGCTAGCGGGAGGGCTGATAAACACCGGGGAGCTGTTTTTT. This gives the protein CASSLWLAGGLINTGELFF.

This chain joins TRBV6-6 and TRBJ1-1; D uncertain. This CDR3 comprises 13 residues. Germline V gene data show CDR1 as MNHNY and CDR2 as SVGAGI (reference sequence). V gave up 5 bases and J gave up 5 bases, with 12 bases separating them. The DNA of the CDR3 is TGTGCCAGCAGTCGAGAAGTGGAAACTGAAGCTTTCTTT. Translated: CASSREVETEAFF.

This clone showed up just once. This chain links TRBV6-7 with TRBJ1-4; possibly TRBD1 for D (6 bases). TRBV6-7 is classed as an ORF, of uncertain function. This CDR3 spans 15 amino acids. V lost 1 base and J lost 7, with 13 bases in between. The CDR3 protein is CASSYFGGRAEKLFF. CDR3 nucleotide sequence: TGTGCCAGCAGTTACTTCGGGGGGCGAGCTGAAAAACTGTTTTTT.

V is TRBV9 and J is TRBJ2-2; no clear D gene. The V gene lost 3 bases and the J gene lost 5 bases, with 17 bases spanning the gap. CDR1 and CDR2 from the germline V gene are SGDLS and YYNGEE. This CDR3 region has 16 residues. The CDR3 reads CASSAVGDSFTGELFF. The CDR3 bases are TGTGCCAGCAGCGCAGTTGGGGATAGTTTTACCGGGGAGCTGTTTTTT.

CDR3 DNA sequence: TGCGCCAGCAGCTTGGATTTCAGGGAACAGCCCCAGCATTTT. Its translation is CASSLDFREQPQHF. The chain recombines TRBV5-1 with TRBJ1-5, with D possibly TRBD1 on 5 matching bases. V was clipped by 0 bases and J by 7 bases, with 11 bases between them. Per germline, CDR1 SGHRS and CDR2 YFSETQ. The CDR3 is 14 residues long. Supplemented by reference TRBV5-1 and TRBJ1-5, the full variable domain reads KAGVTQTPRYLIKTRGQQVTLSCSPISGHRSVSWYQQTPGQGLQFLFEYFSETQRNKGNFPGRFSGRQFSNSRSEMNVSTLELGDSALYLCASSLDFREQPQHFGDGTRLSIL.

This chain joins TRBV30 and TRBJ2-7; D gene ambiguous. Trimming removed 4 bases at V and 6 bases at J, with 28 bases between. Germline lookup yields CDR1 GTSNPN and CDR2 SVGIG (reference sequence). The CDR3 loop spans 17 amino acids. Written as DNA, the CDR3 is TGTGCCTGGAATGCGTTTTGGAGCAGTGGACCTTCTGTCGAGCAGTACTTC. Translating it yields CAWNAFWSSGPSVEQYF.

The rearrangement uses TRBV27 and TRBJ2-1; D possibly corresponds to TRBD2 (5 bases). The CDR3 loop spans 15 amino acids. Trimming stripped 1 base from V and 5 bases from J, with 12 bases between. The germline V gene has CDR1 MNHEY and CDR2 SMNVEV (reference sequence). The CDR3 bases are TGTGCCAGCAGTTTATGGCTAGCCGACAACAATGAGCAGTTCTTC. Translating it yields CASSLWLADNNEQFF.

The count of this clone is one. V usage is TRBV9 and J usage is TRBJ2-1, with a weak D call TRBD1 (6 bases). This CDR3 has 15 amino acids. Germline assignment: CDR1 SGDLS and CDR2 YYNGEE. Trimming cost V 7 bases and J 8 bases, with 22 bases left between them. The CDR3 DNA sequence: TGTGCCAGCTCCCGAGCAGGGACCAGGGGCGATGAGCAGTTCTTC. Translating gives CASSRAGTRGDEQFF.

This clone has a single count. The chain has TRBV2 and TRBJ2-2; no definite D call. CDR1 and CDR2 (germline): SNHLY, FYNNEI. The length of the CDR3 is 13 residues. V was pared by 3 bases and J by 7 bases, with 9 bases between. The CDR3 region is CASSDVGYGELFF. DNA of the CDR3: TGTGCCAGCAGTGACGTGGGGTACGGGGAGCTGTTTTTT.

CDR3 nucleotides: TGTGCCAGCAGGGACAGGGGCTACAATGAGCAGTTCTTC. It is translated as CASRDRGYNEQFF. The J gene is TRBJ2-1, the V gene TRBV27; 9 positions match TRBD1. CDR1 and CDR2 (germline): MNHEY, SMNVEV (reference sequence). The CDR3 extends over 13 amino acids. The trim removed 6 bases at V and 3 bases at J, leaving 0 bases unmatched.

This clone was seen a handful of times. The chain is built from TRBV19 and TRBJ1-1; D unclear. Trimming pared 2 bases from V and 2 bases from J, leaving 9 bases between. CDR3 length: 14 residues. Germline-derived CDR1 and CDR2 are LNHDA and SQIVND (reference sequence). The DNA of the CDR3 is TGTGCCAGTAGTATATTCGCAGCCAACACTGAAGCTTTCTTT. It is translated as CASSIFAANTEAFF. Combining the CDR3 with reference TRBV19 and TRBJ1-1 gives the whole variable domain DGGITQSPKYLFRKEGQNVTLSCEQNLNHDAMYWYRQDPGQGLRLIYYSQIVNDFQKGDIAEGYSVSREKKESFPLTVTSAQKNPTAFYLCASSIFAANTEAFFGQGTRLTVV.